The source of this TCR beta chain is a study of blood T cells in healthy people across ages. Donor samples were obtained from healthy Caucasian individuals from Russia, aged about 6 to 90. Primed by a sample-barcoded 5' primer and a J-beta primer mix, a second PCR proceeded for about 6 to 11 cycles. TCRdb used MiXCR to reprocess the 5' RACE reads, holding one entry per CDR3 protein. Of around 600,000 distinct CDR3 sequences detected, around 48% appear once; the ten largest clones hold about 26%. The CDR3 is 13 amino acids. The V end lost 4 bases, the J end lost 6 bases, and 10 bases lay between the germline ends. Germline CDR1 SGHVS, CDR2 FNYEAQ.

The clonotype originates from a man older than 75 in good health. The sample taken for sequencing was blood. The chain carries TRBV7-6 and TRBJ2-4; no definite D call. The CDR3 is CASSWSLGNIQYF. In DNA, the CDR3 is TGTGCCAGCAGCTGGAGCCTCGGAAACATTCAGTACTTC.